This T cell receptor beta chain was retrieved from a study of blood T cells in healthy people across ages. The second PCR ran about 6 to 11 cycles with a sample-barcoded 5' primer and J-beta primers. TCRdb analysed the 5' RACE reads with MiXCR anew, one entry per CDR3 protein. The sample has about 720,000 distinct CDR3 sequences; about 20% are singletons. This CDR3 region has 16 residues. The J segment lost 1 base and the V segment lost 5 bases, leaving 8 bases of the junction unmatched. Germline CDR1 and CDR2: SGHTA and FQGNSA. This clonotype originated in a man between 65 and 85 years old in good health. Sequenced: blood. This sequence joins TRBV7-2 and TRBJ2-3; TRBD1 aligns across 8 bases. CDR3 DNA: TGTGCCAGCAGCGTAACAGGGGGAGTCGGCACAGATACGCAGTATTTT. Its translation is CASSVTGGVGTDTQYF.